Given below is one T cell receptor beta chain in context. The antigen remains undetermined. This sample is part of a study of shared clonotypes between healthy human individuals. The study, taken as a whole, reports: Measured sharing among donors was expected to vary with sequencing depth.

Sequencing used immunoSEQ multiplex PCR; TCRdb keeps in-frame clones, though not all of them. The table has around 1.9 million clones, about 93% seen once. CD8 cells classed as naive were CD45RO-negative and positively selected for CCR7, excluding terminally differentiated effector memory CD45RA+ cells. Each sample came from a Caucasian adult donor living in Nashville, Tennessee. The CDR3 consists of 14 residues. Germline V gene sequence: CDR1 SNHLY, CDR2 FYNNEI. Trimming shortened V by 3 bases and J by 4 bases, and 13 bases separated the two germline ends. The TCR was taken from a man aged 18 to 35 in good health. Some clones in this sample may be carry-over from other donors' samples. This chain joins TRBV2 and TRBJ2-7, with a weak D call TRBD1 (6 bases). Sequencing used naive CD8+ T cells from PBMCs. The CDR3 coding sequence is TGTGCCAGCAGTGATTCTAGGGGGACATACGAGCAGTACTTC. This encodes CASSDSRGTYEQYF.